The rows below give T cell receptor beta chains drawn from one sample of a study of metastatic and nonmetastatic thyroid tumors. Via MiXCR, TCRdb re-called the PCR reads. Counted here are roughly 61,000 clones, 4% to 4.5% occurring once; the ten biggest clones make up around 22%. Sequencing was carried out using blood. Every receptor here comes from a female donor with papillary thyroid cancer or a benign thyroid nodule (not recorded which). Some clones in this sample may be carry-over from other donors' samples. The CDR3 runs from the conserved cysteine through the conserved F or W. Each record gives: CDR3 length, clone size, V gene, D gene, J gene, CDR3 DNA, CDR3 protein. D genes are given only for firm matches. The size entry is marked missing in some rows and otherwise reads once, few, many or a size class.

>15|many|TRBV13|-|TRBJ1-4
TGTGCCAGCAGCTCCCGGACAGATCCTAATGAAAAACTGTTTTTT
CASSSRTDPNEKLFF
>16|many|TRBV5-1|TRBD1|TRBJ2-7
TGCGCCAGCAGCTTGCGACACGGGACAGGGGTACACGAGCAGTACTTC
CASSLRHGTGVHEQYF
>14|-|TRBV3-1|-|TRBJ1-1
TGTGCCAGCAGCCGGGAGGGAGCTCGGACTGAAGCTTTCTTT
CASSREGARTEAFF
>14|-|TRBV20-1|TRBD1|TRBJ1-1
TGCAGTGCCTCGGAATTAGACAGGGTCACTGAAGCTTTCTTT
CSASELDRVTEAFF
>15|many|TRBV20-1|TRBD2|TRBJ2-5
TGCAGTGCTAGAGAAGGACTAGCGGGATGGGAGACCCAGTACTTC
CSAREGLAGWETQYF
>13|many|TRBV4-1|-|TRBJ2-7
TGCGCCAGCAGCCAGATACAGGGGGGGGAGCAGTACTTC
CASSQIQGGEQYF
>12|many|TRBV19|-|TRBJ1-1
TGTGCCAGTAGAGGCGTCGGAACTGAAGCTTTCTTT
CASRGVGTEAFF
>15|many|TRBV5-1|TRBD1|TRBJ2-3
TGCGCCAGCAGCATTGACAGGGGCGGCACAGATACGCAGTATTTT
CASSIDRGGTDTQYF
>17|-|TRBV6-1|-|TRBJ2-2
TGTGCCAGCATCCCTTCGTGCGGCGCCGCCTCGGTCGGGGAGCTGTTTTTT
CASIPSCGAASVGELFF
>14|many|TRBV6-1|-|TRBJ2-1
TGTGCCAGCAGTGAAGCGGGAGGTTACAATGAGCAGTTCTTC
CASSEAGGYNEQFF
>15|-|TRBV5-4|-|TRBJ2-5
TGTGCCAGCAGCTCAACCGGGACGGGTGGAGAGACCCATTACTTC
CASSSTGTGGETHYF
>16|few|TRBV10-3|TRBD2|TRBJ2-5
TGTGCCATCAGTGAAGTATTAGCGGGAGGAGGGGGGACCCAGTACTTC
CAISEVLAGGGGTQYF
>18|many|TRBV11-2|TRBD2|TRBJ2-1
TGTGCCAGCAGCCCTGAAGGGGCTAGCGGGAGAGGGGTGGGTGAGCAGTTCTTC
CASSPEGASGRGVGEQFF
>13|many|TRBV6-1|-|TRBJ1-1
TGTGCCAGCAGTGAAGTGAGAGGCAGCAAAGCTTTCTTT
CASSEVRGSKAFF
>17|few|TRBV6-2/TRBV6-3|TRBD2|TRBJ2-3
TGTGCCAGCAGGGGGACTAGCGGTATGGGACCCTCAGATACGCAGTATTTT
CASRGTSGMGPSDTQYF
>14|few|TRBV19|-|TRBJ1-5
TGTGCCAGTAACGGAGTTCGGGGGAGTCAGCCCCAGCATTTT
CASNGVRGSQPQHF
>15|many|TRBV12-3/TRBV12-4|-|TRBJ2-5
TGTGCCAGCAGACGTGGGACTGGGCCGGGGGAGACCCAGTACTTC
CASRRGTGPGETQYF